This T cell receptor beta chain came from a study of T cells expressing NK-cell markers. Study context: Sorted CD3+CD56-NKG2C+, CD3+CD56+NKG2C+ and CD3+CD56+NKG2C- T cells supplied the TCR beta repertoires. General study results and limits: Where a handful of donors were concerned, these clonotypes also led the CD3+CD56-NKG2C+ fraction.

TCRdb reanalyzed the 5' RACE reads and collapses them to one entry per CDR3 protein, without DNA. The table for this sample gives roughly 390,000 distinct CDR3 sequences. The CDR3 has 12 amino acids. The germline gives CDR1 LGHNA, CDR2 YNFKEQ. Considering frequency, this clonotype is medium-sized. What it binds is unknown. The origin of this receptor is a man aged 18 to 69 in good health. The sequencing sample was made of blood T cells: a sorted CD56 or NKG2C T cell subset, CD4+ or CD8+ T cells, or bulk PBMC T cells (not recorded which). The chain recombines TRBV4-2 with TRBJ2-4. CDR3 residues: CASSQDRSWLFF.